A single T cell receptor (beta chain) is shown here with its context. The antigen it binds to is not known. No base quality values were provided; no much bigger clone lies one nucleotide off. The cohort consisted of approximately 670 healthy bone marrow donors. At the time of sampling, all cohort members were nominally healthy, though unrecorded immune exposures were likely present. The donor was CMV seropositive and belonged to the group of 250 to 300 seropositive cohort members. Every donor gave a peripheral blood sample, and the peripheral blood mononuclear cells from that sample were used for TCR beta sequencing. Genomic DNA extraction from the blood cell samples was performed with the Qiagen DNeasy Blood Extraction Kit. The sample comes from a study of cytomegalovirus exposure and HLA in healthy donors (TCRdb year 2017). Some background on the complete study: In an earlier analysis of roughly 500 of the donors, approximately 300 Gb of sequence data and about 110 million unique TCR beta sequences from about 179 million T cells were reported. An early release that covered fewer than 750 HLA-typed donors contained about 300 gigabases of sequencing data and some 87 million unique TCR sequences. Of the approximately 370 genotyped donors, approximately 81% were placed in the genetic ancestry cluster associated with self-reported Caucasian donors. The study aimed to test whether signatures of past pathogen exposure could be identified by cataloging public T cell receptors. The T cell repertoires of 666 subjects were profiled by immunosequencing and related to cytomegalovirus serostatus. A separate validation cohort of some 130 different subjects was used in addition to the roughly 670-subject first cohort. High-throughput TCR immunosequencing, statistical association of individual TCRs with disease status, and machine learning were combined to predict cytomegalovirus infection status. A later analysis re-examined previously published TCR beta repertoires from roughly 720 donors and added high-resolution HLA genotyping to investigate patterns of TCR occurrence. Rather than drawing on any new phenotypic data, the later analysis identified candidate immune exposures from TCR beta sequences and the way those sequences occurred across donors. An earlier analysis of 587 of the donors used high-throughput TCR beta sequencing to judge whether each TCR beta V gene segment behaved as functional or pseudogenic. Alongside the repertoire data, information on donor age, sex, ethnicity and CMV serostatus was compiled. In a later genetic analysis, genome-wide SNP genotypes for 398 of the 666 donors were used, and that subset was treated as a discovery cohort. All discovery cohort repertoires had been generated using a single sequencing platform. HLA typing covered class I and class II loci at four-digit resolution. Typing coverage differed by locus: A, B, C, DRB1 and DQB1 were typed in about 629-640 donors, DQA1 in 500 to 550, DPA1 in approximately 610, and DPB1 in approximately 450. Roughly five DR-DQ haplotypes were treated as single units for association and clustering because of strong linkage in the cohort. Across about 380 genotyped donors of the cohort, an average of approximately 200,000 unique TCR beta nucleotide sequences per donor were sequenced, and roughly 17% of those sequences were non-productive.

Here is what the overall study found, with its caveats: A further reported finding was that TCR beta sequences accurately predicted the HLA-A and HLA-B alleles for most subjects in the first cohort. For the cohort, immune exposure information was limited to CMV serostatus. In vitro tests confirmed that a few of the cytomegalovirus-associated TCR beta chains recognize cytomegalovirus antigens. Strong co-occurrence of HLA alleles, especially DR and DQ, made assigning TCR associations to individual alleles difficult. In this cohort, only TCR beta chains were sequenced, and detectable features were limited by the absence of alpha or paired-chain data. A later analysis found that HLA-associated TCR beta chains were more clonally expanded and had lower generation probabilities than equally common non-associated chains. In both the original and validation cohorts, the classifier was reported to diagnose cytomegalovirus status with high specificity and sensitivity. Most TCR sequences were seen in very few donors, while some public TCRs were found in many individuals. A later analysis found that TCR association rates varied across HLA loci, with DRB1 alleles showing the most associated TCRs and HLA-C alleles the fewest. Because counts were too low, roughly 18 rarely observed V segments, including chromosome 9 orphons, were left out of the earlier analysis of approximately 580 of the donors. According to a later analysis, most CMV-associated TCR beta chains appeared to be HLA-restricted, and the HLA associations seemed to be driven largely by CMV exposure. Broadly in line with IMGT annotations, most TCR beta V segments showed up in productive rearrangements about 87% or about 30% of the time in an earlier analysis of a few hundred of the donors. HLA typing was unavailable for some donors at each locus, so association tests used only the typed subset. Compared with the roughly 720-donor mean, donors in an Asian-associated ancestry cluster had fewer N-insertions in productive TCRs, according to a later genetic analysis. A cluster of highly shared sequence variants was judged likely to represent a technical artifact of the sequencing pipeline. At a false discovery rate of 0.05, a later analysis linked some 18,000 TCR beta sequences to specific HLA alleles. In a later genetic analysis, a missense DCLRE1C variant was associated with V-gene and J-gene trimming of TCR beta chains, and the association was replicated in an independent cohort. The study gave a list of some 150 TCR beta chains associated with cytomegalovirus. According to the authors, the approach could potentially be generalized to other disease states and immunological phenotypes. Some IMGT-functional V segments, including TRBV6-2 and TRBV6-3, could not be told apart with the 87-base-pair reads, so those segments were excluded. Linkage disequilibrium might explain the correlated functional status among segregating V segments, but an unknown experimental factor could not be excluded. In a later analysis, several top co-occurrence clusters were reported to appear linked to parvovirus B19, influenza, CMV and Epstein-Barr virus. Sequencing depth was assumed to be roughly uniform across donors in the presence/absence analyses, though that assumption may not hold.

V is reduced by 7 bases and J by 6 bases, leaving a spacing of 18 bases between them. According to the germline V gene, CDR1 reads SGHTA and CDR2 reads FQGNSA. There are 15 amino acids in the CDR3, from cysteine to phenylalanine inclusive. Only the CDR3 region is kept as DNA, spanning 45 bases read in frame from base 1. Library method: the immunoSEQ multiplex PCR assay. For the multiplex PCR, a mixture combining 60 forward primers for TCR Vbeta segments and 13 reverse primers for TCR Jbeta segments was used. The CDR3 region of rearranged TCR beta genes was amplified from genomic DNA by a multiplex PCR assay. On the Illumina HiSeq System, the amplified TCR beta libraries were sequenced as 87-base-pair reads. The study's processing was this. A later analysis counted approximately 76 million unique TCR beta chains across the 666 repertoires, and roughly 11 million of these chains were shared by at least two donors. A nearest-neighbor algorithm error-corrected the raw reads and collapsed the reads into unique sequences, merging closely related sequences to remove PCR and sequencing errors. Alignment of CDR3 sequences to IMGT reference sequences was used to assign V, D and J gene segments. For a sequence to be retained, at least a six-nucleotide match to both a V gene segment and a J gene segment was required. A rearrangement counted as productive if the CDR3 had no stop codons and remained in frame with V and J, and every other rearrangement counted as non-productive. Following IMGT convention, CDR3 was defined as the stretch from the second conserved V-encoded cysteine to the conserved J-encoded phenylalanine. The earlier analysis of 500 to 600 of the donors excluded sequences that lacked an unambiguous match to a single V gene segment. In an earlier analysis of 500 to 750 of the donors, V segments were called functional above 56.7% productive rearrangements and were called segregating when the between-donor standard deviation exceeded 5%. A statistical classification framework was developed to diagnose cytomegalovirus status using the catalog of TCR beta chain sequences. V and J gene assignment, in a later analysis, came from comparing TCR nucleotide sequences with IMGT/GENE-DB human TR gene sequences. Using the TCRdist pipeline, a later analysis assigned CDR3 sequences along with most-parsimonious VDJ recombination scenarios. In a later analysis, every TCR beta chain was defined by the combination of its CDR3 amino acid sequence and its V-gene family, and reads without a unique V-gene family were dropped. A later analysis removed 592 highly shared, low-generation-probability nucleotide sequences to deal with suspected cross-contamination and a sequencing artifact. In a later analysis, a clonal expansion index was calculated for each public chain from normalized within-repertoire ranks of inferred template counts. In a later analysis, generation probabilities were computed using a VDJ recombination model fitted to out-of-frame rearrangements, and the results were checked against IGoR. In a later analysis, TCR-TCR, TCR-HLA and TCR-CMV co-occurrence was scored with hypergeometric tests, and a repertoire-size bias correction was applied to TCR pairs. To estimate false discovery rates, a later analysis permuted the HLA or CMV assignments 20 times. In a later analysis, co-occurring TCRs were grouped using DBSCAN, with TCRdist sequence similarity added in when clustering inside HLA-allele-positive subsets. Co-occurrence clustering excluded repertoires with fewer than 30,000 or more than 120,000 public chains, plus five with anomalous nucleotide sharing. In TCRdb, the immuneACCESS table is reduced to in-frame sequences with V and J assigned. These tables do not hold every clone; where another copy was compared, an unresolved V gene accounts for under half, and the others remain unexplained. V and J calls and clone size come straight from that table; D and trimming were deduced from the DNA. This sample comprises about 78,000 clones, over 55% of them detected only once. The ten largest account for 5% to 6% of the sample.

This receptor was taken from a young man in good health and CMV-seropositive. Recombination linked TRBV7-2 to TRBJ2-2; 5 matching bases give a weak D call of TRBD1. Input material: PBMCs. At the DNA level, the sequence is TGTGCCAGCACCTTTTCGCAGGGCCGGGCCGGGGAGCTGTTTTTT. Translated, this gives CASTFSQGRAGELFF.